This TCR beta chain was documented in a study of CD8 T cells in ankylosing spondylitis. Study-wide results and limits: Ankylosing spondylitis blood seemed to carry a telltale TCR beta motif made of seven or eight highly homologous variants. Reportedly, significant enrichment of disease-linked clones occurred in matched ankylosing spondylitis synovial fluid. There were earlier reports of some motif variants in reactive arthritis synovial fluid and blood.

The CDR3 contains 15 residues. V lost 5 bases and J 1 base, leaving 13 bases between the germline ends. CDR1 and CDR2 (germline): SGHAT, FQNNGV. Points on this clonotype: Its antigen is undetermined.

Quantitative molecular-barcoded 5'-RACE generated the TCR beta libraries. TCRdb used MiXCR to reprocess the 5' RACE reads, holding one entry per CDR3 protein. The table shows more than 300,000 distinct CDR3 sequences, with less than 10% occurring only once. Input material: blood, either unsorted or a sorted T cell fraction (not recorded which). The chain joins TRBV11-2 to TRBJ2-3; D is unresolved. The sequence was collected from a male donor with ankylosing spondylitis. The CDR3 nucleotides are TGTGCCAGCAGCCCTACGACATCGGGCACAGATACGCAGTATTTT. This encodes CASSPTTSGTDTQYF. Using reference TRBV11-2 and TRBJ2-3 for the parts outside the CDR3, the full variable domain is EAGVAQSPRYKIIEKRQSVAFWCNPISGHATLYWYQQILGQGPKLLIQFQNNGVVDDSQLPKDRFSAERLKGVDSTLKIQPAKLEDSAVYLCASSPTTSGTDTQYFGPGTRLTVL.